The clone carrying this T cell receptor (beta chain) turned up a few times. This sample was taken from a study of blood T cell repertoires in COVID-19. Germline V CDR1 and CDR2: LGHNA, YNFKEQ. Unmatched junction bases numbered 10, after V lost 7 bases and J lost 5 bases. The CDR3 has 14 residues. Data came from immunoSEQ multiplex PCR; TCRdb stores just in-frame clones and leaves some out. Of around 26,000 clones listed, roughly 66% were seen once; the top ten hold 7.3%. The TCR was taken from a man between 60 and 75 years old with active or convalescent COVID-19. The chain is built from TRBV4-2 and TRBJ2-5, with 7 bases identical to TRBD1. The sequencing sample was made of peripheral blood. The DNA for the CDR3 is TGTGCCAGCACTAGGCAGGGGGACCGCGAGACCCAGTACTTC. The encoded protein is CASTRQGDRETQYF.